The rows below give T cell receptor beta chains drawn from one sample of a study of blood T cell repertoires in COVID-19. Profiled with immunoSEQ multiplex PCR; TCRdb holds only in-frame clones, not every one. The table shows some 70,000 clones, with over 80% occurring only once. The sample taken for sequencing was peripheral blood. The receptor set was obtained from a human donor in a cohort sampled during active COVID-19. The CDR3 runs from the conserved cysteine through the conserved F or W. D genes are given only for firm matches. The size of a clone is reported for some rows only, either as once, few or many, or as a class for expanded clones.

CDR3 DNA	CDR3 protein	V gene	J gene	clone size	D gene
TGTGCCAGCAGTGTCCGGAGGGGCCAAGGGTATGGCTACACCTTC	CASSVRRGQGYGYTF	TRBV2	TRBJ1-2	.	.
TGCGCCAGCAGCCAAAGCCTTACAAGGGGGTTCAATCAGCCCCAGCATTTT	CASSQSLTRGFNQPQHF	TRBV4-1	TRBJ1-5	.	.
TGTGCCAGCAGTTTAAACGCGGGTGCTAGCACAGATACGCAGTATTTT	CASSLNAGASTDTQYF	TRBV28	TRBJ2-3	.	.
TGTGCCACCGGGAAGACAGGGGCTAGCACAGATACGCAGTATTTT	CATGKTGASTDTQYF	TRBV24-1	TRBJ2-3	.	TRBD1
TGTGCCAGCAGCTCCTCCGGGGTACAAGAGACCCAGTACTTC	CASSSSGVQETQYF	TRBV7-8	TRBJ2-5	.	.
TGTGCCAGCAGCTCACAGGGAACGAACACCGGGGAGCTGTTTTTT	CASSSQGTNTGELFF	TRBV9	TRBJ2-2	.	.
TGTGCCTGGAGAAAACAGGGACCCTACGAGCAGTACTTC	CAWRKQGPYEQYF	TRBV30	TRBJ2-7	.	.
TGCGCCAGCAGTTTGTCTTCAGGGATCGGGCAGTACTTC	CASSLSSGIGQYF	TRBV10-1	TRBJ2-7	.	.
TGTGCCATCTCGTACGCCCAATCTAACAATGAGCAGTTCTTC	CAISYAQSNNEQFF	TRBV10-3	TRBJ2-1	.	.
TGTGCCAGCAGCCCCCGCTACGAGCAGTACTTC	CASSPRYEQYF	TRBV6-2/TRBV6-3	TRBJ2-7	.	.
TGTGCCAGCAGTAAAGGCGGGACAGCCTATGGCTACACCTTC	CASSKGGTAYGYTF	TRBV28	TRBJ1-2	.	TRBD1
TGTGCCAGTAGTCTCGGTGACTACTACGAGCAGTACTTC	CASSLGDYYEQYF	TRBV19	TRBJ2-7	.	.
TGCGCCAGCAGCTTTGGGACAGAGTATGGCTACACCTTC	CASSFGTEYGYTF	TRBV5-1	TRBJ1-2	.	TRBD1
TGCGCCAGCAGCTTGACAGGGCCCCAAGAGACCCAGTACTTC	CASSLTGPQETQYF	TRBV5-1	TRBJ2-5	.	.
TGTGCCAGCAGGCGGTTTGAGTCCGATACGCAGTATTTT	CASRRFESDTQYF	TRBV2	TRBJ2-3	.	.
TGTGCCAGCAGCTTAGTGGGAGGCGCCGGGGAGCTGTTTTTT	CASSLVGGAGELFF	TRBV7-9	TRBJ2-2	.	.
TGTGCCAGCAGCCACCCTAGCGGGCAGGCCTACGAGCAGTACTTC	CASSHPSGQAYEQYF	TRBV11-2	TRBJ2-7	.	TRBD2
TGTGCCAGCAGCGCAGCGGGTAGCCCACCCCTCCACTTT	CASSAAGSPPLHF	TRBV12-3/TRBV12-4	TRBJ1-6	.	.
TGTGCCATCAATACCGGTGTATTGGAGACCCAGTACTTC	CAINTGVLETQYF	TRBV10-3	TRBJ2-5	.	.
TGTGCTAGTGGTTTGTTATTCGCCGGGACAGGGATTGAAGCTTTCTTT	CASGLLFAGTGIEAFF	TRBV12-5	TRBJ1-1	.	TRBD1
TGTGCCAGCAGTGCGAATGCAGGAGGCACTGAAGCTTTCTTT	CASSANAGGTEAFF	TRBV6-4	TRBJ1-1	once	.
TGTGCCAGTAGTATATCGAACAGGCGGGGCACTGAAGCTTTCTTT	CASSISNRRGTEAFF	TRBV19	TRBJ1-1	.	.
TGTGCCAGTAGTAAGCGGACTAGCGGCTCCTACGAGCAGTACTTC	CASSKRTSGSYEQYF	TRBV19	TRBJ2-7	.	TRBD2
TGTGCCAGTAGTTATACCTTACGGGGGACTGAAGCTTTCTTT	CASSYTLRGTEAFF	TRBV19	TRBJ1-1	.	.
TGTGCCAGCAGCTCCATCGGGGACGAGCAGTACTTC	CASSSIGDEQYF	TRBV6-2/TRBV6-3	TRBJ2-7	.	.
TGTGCCAGCAGCGAGGCGCGGGCCGCTGGCAAATTAGAAGCTTTCTTT	CASSEARAAGKLEAFF	TRBV9	TRBJ1-1	.	.
TGTGCCAGCAGCGCAAGAAGGGGGCAGGGGCGCATCAGCTCCTATAATTCACCCCTCCACTTT	CASSARRGQGRISSYNSPLHF	TRBV7-8	TRBJ1-6	once	TRBD1
TGTGCCAGCAGCCTACGACAGGGATCTTCCTACGAGCAGTACTTC	CASSLRQGSSYEQYF	TRBV7-9	TRBJ2-7	.	TRBD1
TGTGCCAGTAGTTCCTGGACTAGCGGTTCCTACGAGCAGTACTTC	CASSSWTSGSYEQYF	TRBV19	TRBJ2-7	.	TRBD2
TGTGCCAGCAGTGAAAGCGTGCCGTCTTCAGGGGTAGGTGAAGCTTTCTTT	CASSESVPSSGVGEAFF	TRBV25-1	TRBJ1-1	.	.
TGCGCCAGCAGCCTTCCCACAGGGGATGGCACTGAAGCTTTCTTT	CASSLPTGDGTEAFF	TRBV5-1	TRBJ1-1	.	TRBD1
TGTGCCAGCAGGGGGACAGGGATTTACGAGCAGTACTTC	CASRGTGIYEQYF	TRBV25-1	TRBJ2-7	.	TRBD1
TGTGCCAGCAGTGTAGGACAGGAAAGCAATGAGCAGTTCTTC	CASSVGQESNEQFF	TRBV6-4	TRBJ2-1	.	TRBD1
TGTGCCAGTAGTCGGACAGGCCCCTACGAGCAGTACTTC	CASSRTGPYEQYF	TRBV19	TRBJ2-7	.	TRBD1
TGTGCCAGCCAGGTCGGGGTTGGTCAGCCCCAGCATTTT	CASQVGVGQPQHF	TRBV6-5	TRBJ1-5	.	.
TGTGCCAGCCGAGGGAGGGCGGGTATACAGCCCCAGCATTTT	CASRGRAGIQPQHF	TRBV19	TRBJ1-5	.	.
TGTGCCAGCAATACACAGGGAACCTATGGCTACACCTTC	CASNTQGTYGYTF	TRBV12-3/TRBV12-4	TRBJ1-2	.	.
TGTGCCAGCAGCTTAACAGGATCTGGGGCCAACGTCCTGACTTTC	CASSLTGSGANVLTF	TRBV7-9	TRBJ2-6	.	.
TGCGCCAGCAGCTTGACCGGGTCGATCTACGAGCAGTACTTC	CASSLTGSIYEQYF	TRBV5-1	TRBJ2-7	.	.
TGTGCCAGCAGTTTCTGGACAAATAATGAAAAACTGTTTTTT	CASSFWTNNEKLFF	TRBV28	TRBJ1-4	.	.
TGTGCCAGCAGCTTGGGACTAGCGGGAGTAAATTCCGAGCAGTACTTC	CASSLGLAGVNSEQYF	TRBV5-4	TRBJ2-7	.	TRBD2
TGTGCCACCAGTGATGGGGCTGTAAGAGGGACCCAGTACTTC	CATSDGAVRGTQYF	TRBV24-1	TRBJ2-5	once	.
TGTGCCAGTAGTTCCGGTCATTCGGGAGGAAACACCATATATTTT	CASSSGHSGGNTIYF	TRBV19	TRBJ1-3	few	.
TGTGCCAGCACTAGCGGCCCAACCTGGAATGAGCAGTTCTTC	CASTSGPTWNEQFF	TRBV27	TRBJ2-1	.	TRBD2
TGTGCCAGCAGCCCTAGTGGCACCCCCGGGGAGCTGTTTTTT	CASSPSGTPGELFF	TRBV13	TRBJ2-2	.	.
TGTGCCAGCAGGCCCACGGGGGAAAAACTGTTTTTT	CASRPTGEKLFF	TRBV28	TRBJ1-4	.	.
TGTGCCAGCAGCTTAGGTCAGGCCTTGAACACTGAAGCTTTCTTT	CASSLGQALNTEAFF	TRBV5-6	TRBJ1-1	.	.
TGTGCCAGCAGTAGTCCGGGACAGGGGCGCTATGGCTACACCTTC	CASSSPGQGRYGYTF	TRBV27	TRBJ1-2	.	TRBD1
TGTGCCAGTAGTATCCGTGAGTTCACTGAAGCTTTCTTT	CASSIREFTEAFF	TRBV19	TRBJ1-1	.	.
TGTGCCAGCAGCCAAGGACAGGGGGGATCCTACGAGCAGTACTTC	CASSQGQGGSYEQYF	TRBV3-1/TRBV3-2	TRBJ2-7	.	TRBD1
TGTGCCAGCAGTGAATTTTGGAGGGGCCAAGAGACCCAGTACTTC	CASSEFWRGQETQYF	TRBV25-1	TRBJ2-5	.	.
TGTGCCAGCAGTTTAGGGCGAGAGCAGTTCTTC	CASSLGREQFF	TRBV28	TRBJ2-1	.	.
TGTGCCAGCAGCAGGCAGAGGCACAATGAGCAGTTCTTC	CASSRQRHNEQFF	TRBV5-6	TRBJ2-1	once	.
TGTGCCAGCGGCAGGGAAAGGGGTGGCTACACCTTC	CASGRERGGYTF	TRBV2	TRBJ1-2	few	.
TGTGCCAGCAGCCAGACAGGGGGCGATAGAACCGGGGAGCTGTTTTTT	CASSQTGGDRTGELFF	TRBV7-3	TRBJ2-2	.	TRBD1